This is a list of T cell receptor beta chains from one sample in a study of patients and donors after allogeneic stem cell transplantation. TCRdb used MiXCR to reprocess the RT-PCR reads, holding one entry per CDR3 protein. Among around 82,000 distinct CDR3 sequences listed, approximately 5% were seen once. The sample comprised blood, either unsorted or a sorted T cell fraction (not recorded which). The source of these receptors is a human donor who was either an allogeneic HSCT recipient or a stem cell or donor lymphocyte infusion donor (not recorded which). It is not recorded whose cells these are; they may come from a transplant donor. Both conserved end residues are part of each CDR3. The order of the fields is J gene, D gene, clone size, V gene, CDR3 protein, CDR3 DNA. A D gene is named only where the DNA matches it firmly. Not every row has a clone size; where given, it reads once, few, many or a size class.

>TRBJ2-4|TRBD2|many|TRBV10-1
CASSPGGAGKNIQYF
TGCGCCAGCAGCCCCGGGGGGGCGGGCAAAAACATTCAGTACTTC
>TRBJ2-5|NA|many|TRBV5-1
CASSLKTGVETQYF
TGCGCCAGCAGCTTAAAAACAGGAGTCGAGACCCAGTACTTC
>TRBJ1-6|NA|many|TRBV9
CASSPSIQGRSPLHF
TGTGCCAGCAGCCCTAGTATTCAGGGGAGGTCACCCCTCCACTTT
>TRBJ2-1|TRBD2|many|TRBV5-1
CASSPRTSGSGEQFF
TGCGCCAGCAGCCCCCGGACTAGCGGGAGCGGTGAGCAGTTCTTC
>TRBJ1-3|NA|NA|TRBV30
CAWDPSGNTIYF
TGTGCCTGGGACCCCTCTGGAAACACCATATATTTT
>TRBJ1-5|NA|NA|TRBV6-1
CASSEGSGVSNQPQHF
TGTGCCAGCAGTGAAGGTTCAGGGGTTAGCAATCAGCCCCAGCATTTT
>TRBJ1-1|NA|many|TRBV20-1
CSAEGGTEAFF
TGCAGTGCAGAGGGAGGCACTGAAGCTTTCTTT
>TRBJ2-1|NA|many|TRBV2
CASSLSDREQFF
TGTGCCAGCAGTTTGAGTGATAGGGAGCAGTTCTTC
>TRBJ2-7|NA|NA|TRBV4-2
CASSQEGLSGTTF
TGTGCCAGCAGCCAAGAGGGCTTGAGCGGGACAACCTTC
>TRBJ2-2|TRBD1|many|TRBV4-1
CASSPRTGTNTGELFF
TGCGCCAGCAGCCCGCGGACAGGAACGAACACCGGGGAGCTGTTTTTT
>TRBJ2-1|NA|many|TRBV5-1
CASSRVSHLDEQFF
TGCGCCAGCAGCCGGGTCTCCCATTTAGATGAGCAGTTCTTC
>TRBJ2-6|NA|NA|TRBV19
CASSIGTAGANVLTF
TGTGCCAGTAGTATAGGGACAGCTGGGGCCAACGTCCTGACTTTC
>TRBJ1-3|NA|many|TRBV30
CAWQVSSGNTIYF
TGTGCCTGGCAAGTTAGCTCTGGAAACACCATATATTTT
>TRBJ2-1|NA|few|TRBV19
CASSILSHRGFVEQFF
TGTGCCAGTAGTATTCTCTCCCATCGGGGCTTCGTTGAGCAGTTCTTC
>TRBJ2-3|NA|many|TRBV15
CATSRDKGTQYF
TGTGCCACCAGCAGAGACAAGGGGACGCAGTATTTT
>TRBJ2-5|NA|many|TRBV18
CASSPTASFQETQYF
TGTGCCAGCTCACCAACGGCCAGTTTCCAAGAGACCCAGTACTTC
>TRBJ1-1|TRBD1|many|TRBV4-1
CASSQGQGLPTNTEAFF
TGCGCCAGCAGCCAAGGACAGGGCTTACCAACGAACACTGAAGCTTTCTTT
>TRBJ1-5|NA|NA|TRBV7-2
CASSLKGYSNQPQHF
TGTGCCAGCAGCCTCAAGGGTTATAGCAATCAGCCCCAGCATTTT
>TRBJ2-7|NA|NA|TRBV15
CATSRDDQGGYEQYF
TGTGCCACCAGCAGAGACGATCAGGGGGGCTACGAGCAGTACTTC
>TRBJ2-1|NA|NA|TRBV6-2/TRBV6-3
CASSDTSISHSDEQFF
TGTGCCAGCAGTGATACCAGCATTAGTCATTCCGATGAGCAGTTCTTC
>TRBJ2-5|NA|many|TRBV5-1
CASRSQQGRETQYF
TGCGCCAGCAGGTCCCAACAGGGTCGGGAGACCCAGTACTTC
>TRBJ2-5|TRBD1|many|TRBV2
CASSEDMGRGQETQYF
TGTGCCAGCAGTGAAGATATGGGCAGGGGGCAAGAGACCCAGTACTTC
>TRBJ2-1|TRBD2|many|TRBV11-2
CASSTRTSSYNEQFF
TGTGCCAGCAGCACCAGGACTAGTTCTTACAATGAGCAGTTCTTC
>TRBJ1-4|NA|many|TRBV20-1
CSARADSGADNEKLFF
TGCAGTGCTAGAGCCGACTCAGGGGCGGATAATGAAAAACTGTTTTTT
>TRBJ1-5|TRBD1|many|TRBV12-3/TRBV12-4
CASSSGQGGAGNQPQHF
TGTGCCAGCAGTTCAGGACAGGGAGGTGCGGGCAATCAGCCCCAGCATTTT
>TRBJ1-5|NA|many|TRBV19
CASSIPRAQPQHF
TGTGCCAGTAGTATCCCCCGGGCCCAGCCCCAGCATTTT
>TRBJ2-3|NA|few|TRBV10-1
CASSETLGAPDTQYF
TGCGCCAGCAGTGAGACGCTGGGGGCCCCAGATACGCAGTATTTT
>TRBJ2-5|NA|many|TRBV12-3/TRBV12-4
CASSVGGLTGETQYF
TGTGCCAGCAGCGTCGGGGGCTTGACGGGGGAGACCCAGTACTTC
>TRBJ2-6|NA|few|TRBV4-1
CASSQPQRSGANVLTF
TGCGCCAGCAGCCAGCCACAGCGCTCTGGGGCCAACGTCCTGACTTTC
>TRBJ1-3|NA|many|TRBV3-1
CASSQAVGDRGNTIYF
TGTGCCAGCAGCCAAGCTGTTGGAGACAGAGGAAACACCATATATTTT
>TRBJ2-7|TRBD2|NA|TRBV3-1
CASSQQTSGGHSYEQYF
TGTGCCAGCAGCCAACAGACTAGCGGGGGACACTCCTACGAGCAGTACTTC
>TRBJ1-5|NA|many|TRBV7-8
CASSLGDDSNQPQHF
TGTGCCAGCAGCTTAGGCGACGATAGCAATCAGCCCCAGCATTTT
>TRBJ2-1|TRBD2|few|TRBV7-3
CASSETSGGAWNEQFF
TGTGCCAGCAGCGAAACTAGCGGGGGGGCCTGGAATGAGCAGTTCTTC
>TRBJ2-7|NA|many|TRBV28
CASTYQGYEQYF
TGTGCCAGCACTTATCAGGGCTACGAGCAGTACTTC
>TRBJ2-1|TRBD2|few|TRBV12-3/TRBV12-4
CASSLWREGHNEQFF
TGTGCCAGCAGTTTGTGGCGGGAGGGCCATAATGAGCAGTTCTTC
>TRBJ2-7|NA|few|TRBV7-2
CASSAGPLYEQYF
TGTGCCAGCTCCGCGGGACCCCTCTACGAGCAGTACTTC
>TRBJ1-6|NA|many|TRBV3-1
CASSQSVGGTRSPLHF
TGTGCCAGCAGCCAGAGTGTGGGGGGGACGAGGTCACCCCTCCACTTT